This T cell receptor (beta chain) appears in the sequencing data of a study of Ad26.COV2.S vaccination and SARS-CoV-2 variants. The wider study: Ad26.COV2.S arm of COV1001 included the donor. Findings and limits, study-wide: People who got the vaccine had more spike-specific TCR breadth than people who got placebo. Vaccine recipients and placebo recipients showed similar non-spike TCR breadth.

Described treatment: roughly 19 received Ad26.COV2.S at low or high dose, single or two shots; 5 received placebo; per-sample allocation not given. Sampling happened 63 days after the first vaccine or placebo injection. Trimming stripped 4 bases from V and 7 bases from J, with 8 bases between. The germline V gene has CDR1 MNHEY and CDR2 SVGAGI. The CDR3 spans 12 residues. About this clone: No antigen is known for it.

The assay was immunoSEQ multiplex PCR, and TCRdb's table has in-frame clones only and misses some. The data hold about 410,000 clones, with about nine tenths observed a single time. This sample comprised peripheral blood, obtained in a trial of Ad26.COV2.S vaccine versus placebo. The sequence derives from a person aged 18-60 years who received the Ad26.COV2.S COVID-19 vaccine or a placebo. This chain uses TRBV6-5 with TRBJ2-1; possibly TRBD2 for D (5 bases). CDR3 in amino acids: CASSSGGNEQFF. The CDR3 DNA reads as TGTGCCAGCAGTTCGGGCGGGAATGAGCAGTTCTTC.